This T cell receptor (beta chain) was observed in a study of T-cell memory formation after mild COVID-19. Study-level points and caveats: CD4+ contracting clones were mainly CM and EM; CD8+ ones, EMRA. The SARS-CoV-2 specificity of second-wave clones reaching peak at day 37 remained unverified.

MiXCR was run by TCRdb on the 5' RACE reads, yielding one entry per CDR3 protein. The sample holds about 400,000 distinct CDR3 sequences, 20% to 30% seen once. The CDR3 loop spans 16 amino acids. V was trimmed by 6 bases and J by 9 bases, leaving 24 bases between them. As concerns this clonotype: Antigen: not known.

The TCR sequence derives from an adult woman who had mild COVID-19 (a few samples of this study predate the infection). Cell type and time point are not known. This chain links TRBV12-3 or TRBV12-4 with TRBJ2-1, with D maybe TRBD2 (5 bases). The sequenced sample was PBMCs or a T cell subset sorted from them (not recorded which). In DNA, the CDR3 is TGTGCCAGCAGCACCCGGGGAGAGGGAGAGTTGAGTGAGCAGTTCTTC. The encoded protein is CASSTRGEGELSEQFF.